This is a list of T cell receptor beta chains from one sample in a study of CD8+ T cells in alopecia areata. Assay used: immunoSEQ multiplex PCR; TCRdb lists only in-frame clones, some missing. This repertoire shows roughly 150,000 clones, about 60% found once; its top ten account for under 6.5%. The sequences come from CD4+ T cells sorted from blood, collected at week 0. Receptors were obtained from a human donor with alopecia areata. CDR3s include the opening cysteine and the closing phenylalanine or tryptophan. D genes are given only for firm matches. Some rows have no size entry. The others give once, few or many, or a class for an expanded clone.

clone_size: NA
v_call: TRBV7-8
d_call: TRBD1
j_call: TRBJ2-7
cdr3_aa: CASSLRDRANEQYF
cdr3_nt: TGTGCCAGCAGCTTAAGGGACAGGGCTAACGAGCAGTACTTC

clone_size: once
v_call: TRBV5-1
d_call: TRBD1
j_call: TRBJ2-5
cdr3_aa: CASSLGQGGETQYF
cdr3_nt: TGCGCCAGCAGCCTGGGACAGGGTGGAGAGACCCAGTACTTC

clone_size: many
v_call: TRBV28
d_call: NA
j_call: TRBJ1-1
cdr3_aa: CASSRPQGMGTEAFF
cdr3_nt: TGTGCCAGCAGTCGACCACAGGGTATGGGGACTGAAGCTTTCTTT

clone_size: NA
v_call: TRBV6-1
d_call: TRBD1
j_call: TRBJ2-7
cdr3_aa: CASSEGRGFSYEQYF
cdr3_nt: TGTGCCAGCAGTGAGGGCAGGGGGTTCTCCTACGAGCAGTACTTC

clone_size: NA
v_call: TRBV7-6
d_call: TRBD1
j_call: TRBJ1-2
cdr3_aa: CASSLTPTGYENGYTF
cdr3_nt: TGTGCCAGCAGCTTAACCCCGACAGGGTATGAAAATGGCTACACCTTC

clone_size: few
v_call: TRBV7-9
d_call: NA
j_call: TRBJ2-1
cdr3_aa: CASSTRLLSHNEQFF
cdr3_nt: TGTGCCAGCAGCACTCGACTACTTTCGCACAATGAGCAGTTCTTC

clone_size: few
v_call: TRBV29-1
d_call: NA
j_call: TRBJ2-7
cdr3_aa: CSARVSYEQYF
cdr3_nt: TGCAGCGCGAGAGTTTCCTACGAGCAGTACTTC

clone_size: NA
v_call: TRBV29-1
d_call: NA
j_call: TRBJ2-3
cdr3_aa: CSVRGPDTQYF
cdr3_nt: TGCAGCGTGCGAGGGCCAGATACGCAGTATTTT

clone_size: NA
v_call: TRBV30
d_call: NA
j_call: TRBJ1-3
cdr3_aa: CAWRGSGNTIYF
cdr3_nt: TGTGCCTGGAGGGGCTCTGGAAACACCATATATTTT

clone_size: NA
v_call: TRBV7-2
d_call: TRBD2
j_call: TRBJ2-5
cdr3_aa: CASSRSGVAETQYF
cdr3_nt: TGTGCCAGCAGCCGTAGCGGGGTCGCGGAGACCCAGTACTTC

clone_size: NA
v_call: TRBV30
d_call: NA
j_call: TRBJ2-3
cdr3_aa: CAWGGLNTQYF
cdr3_nt: TGTGCCTGGGGGGGTCTGAATACGCAGTATTTT

clone_size: NA
v_call: TRBV2
d_call: NA
j_call: TRBJ2-3
cdr3_aa: CASSDAALGTQYF
cdr3_nt: TGTGCCAGCAGTGACGCAGCCCTAGGTACGCAGTATTTT

clone_size: NA
v_call: TRBV19
d_call: NA
j_call: TRBJ2-1
cdr3_aa: CASSDFGSRSYNEQFF
cdr3_nt: TGTGCCAGTAGTGATTTTGGGAGTCGCTCCTACAATGAGCAGTTCTTC

clone_size: NA
v_call: TRBV7-9
d_call: TRBD1
j_call: TRBJ2-7
cdr3_aa: CASSFDLTGTGGFKQYF
cdr3_nt: TGTGCCAGCAGCTTTGACTTAACCGGGACAGGGGGCTTTAAGCAGTACTTC

clone_size: NA
v_call: TRBV7-9
d_call: NA
j_call: TRBJ2-7
cdr3_aa: CASGASYEQYF
cdr3_nt: TGTGCCAGCGGGGCATCCTACGAGCAGTACTTC

clone_size: few
v_call: TRBV7-9
d_call: TRBD1
j_call: TRBJ2-1
cdr3_aa: CASSSDRGPNEQFF
cdr3_nt: TGTGCCAGCAGCTCAGACAGGGGGCCCAATGAGCAGTTCTTC

clone_size: NA
v_call: TRBV1
d_call: NA
j_call: TRBJ2-2
cdr3_aa: CTSSQDNTGELFF
cdr3_nt: TGCACCAGCAGCCAAGATAACACCGGGGAGCTGTTTTTT

clone_size: NA
v_call: TRBV5-1
d_call: TRBD1
j_call: TRBJ2-3
cdr3_aa: CASTPGQGARDTQYF
cdr3_nt: TGCGCCAGCACCCCGGGACAGGGGGCGCGGGATACGCAGTATTTT

clone_size: few
v_call: TRBV5-6
d_call: NA
j_call: TRBJ2-2
cdr3_aa: CASSSLAFNTGELFF
cdr3_nt: TGTGCCAGCAGTTCTCTAGCATTCAACACCGGGGAGCTGTTTTTT

clone_size: NA
v_call: TRBV30
d_call: NA
j_call: TRBJ2-1
cdr3_aa: CAWSRVLNEQFF
cdr3_nt: TGTGCCTGGAGTCGCGTCCTGAATGAGCAGTTCTTC

clone_size: few
v_call: TRBV29-1
d_call: NA
j_call: TRBJ2-5
cdr3_aa: CSAGIIETQYF
cdr3_nt: TGCAGCGCCGGTATTATCGAGACCCAGTACTTC

clone_size: NA
v_call: TRBV5-4
d_call: NA
j_call: TRBJ1-2
cdr3_aa: CASSYVTRRGGAGYTF
cdr3_nt: TGTGCCAGCAGCTACGTAACGAGACGGGGGGGGGCTGGCTACACCTTC

clone_size: NA
v_call: TRBV10-3
d_call: NA
j_call: TRBJ1-2
cdr3_aa: CATLEGYGYTF
cdr3_nt: TGTGCCACCCTGGAGGGCTATGGCTACACCTTC

clone_size: NA
v_call: TRBV5-4
d_call: NA
j_call: TRBJ2-5
cdr3_aa: CASSSPLVVGTQYF
cdr3_nt: TGTGCCAGCAGCTCTCCCCTGGTGGTCGGGACCCAGTACTTC

clone_size: NA
v_call: TRBV7-2
d_call: TRBD2
j_call: TRBJ2-7
cdr3_aa: CASSRWTSEGYEQYF
cdr3_nt: TGTGCCAGCAGCAGATGGACTAGCGAAGGGTACGAGCAGTACTTC

clone_size: NA
v_call: TRBV7-9
d_call: TRBD1
j_call: TRBJ1-4
cdr3_aa: CASSPRIGTANEKLFF
cdr3_nt: TGTGCCAGCAGCCCAAGAATCGGGACAGCTAATGAAAAACTGTTTTTT

clone_size: NA
v_call: TRBV2
d_call: NA
j_call: TRBJ2-4
cdr3_aa: CASSETGSPTDIQYF
cdr3_nt: TGTGCCAGCAGTGAAACAGGGAGCCCCACGGACATTCAGTACTTC

clone_size: NA
v_call: TRBV15
d_call: NA
j_call: TRBJ1-5
cdr3_aa: CATSRDSGSEPQHF
cdr3_nt: TGTGCCACCAGCAGAGATTCCGGGTCGGAGCCCCAGCATTTT

clone_size: NA
v_call: TRBV18
d_call: NA
j_call: TRBJ1-6
cdr3_aa: CASSPQGGRNSPLHF
cdr3_nt: TGTGCCAGCTCACCTCAAGGAGGCCGAAATTCACCCCTCCACTTT

clone_size: few
v_call: TRBV19
d_call: NA
j_call: TRBJ1-4
cdr3_aa: CAVEANEKLFF
cdr3_nt: TGCGCAGTAGAGGCTAATGAAAAACTGTTTTTT

clone_size: NA
v_call: TRBV29-1
d_call: TRBD2
j_call: TRBJ2-1
cdr3_aa: CSSIAGAQEQFF
cdr3_nt: TGCAGCTCTATAGCGGGGGCTCAAGAGCAGTTCTTC

clone_size: NA
v_call: TRBV7-9
d_call: TRBD2
j_call: TRBJ2-7
cdr3_aa: CASSLARDGGNSYEQYF
cdr3_nt: TGTGCCAGCAGCTTAGCGCGGGACGGGGGGAACTCCTACGAGCAGTACTTC

clone_size: few
v_call: TRBV7-2
d_call: NA
j_call: TRBJ2-5
cdr3_aa: CASSSGLRKQETQYF
cdr3_nt: TGTGCCAGCAGCTCAGGACTGAGAAAACAAGAGACCCAGTACTTC

clone_size: once
v_call: TRBV27
d_call: NA
j_call: TRBJ2-1
cdr3_aa: CASSRPGQVDEQFF
cdr3_nt: TGTGCCAGCAGCCGGCCGGGCCAGGTGGATGAGCAGTTCTTC

clone_size: NA
v_call: TRBV7-9
d_call: TRBD1
j_call: TRBJ2-3
cdr3_aa: CASSLLEGAGDTQYF
cdr3_nt: TGTGCCAGCAGCTTACTTGAGGGGGCCGGAGATACGCAGTATTTT

clone_size: few
v_call: TRBV4-3
d_call: TRBD1
j_call: TRBJ2-1
cdr3_aa: CASSPGQASWEQFF
cdr3_nt: TGCGCCAGCAGCCCGGGACAGGCTTCCTGGGAGCAGTTCTTC

clone_size: NA
v_call: TRBV2
d_call: NA
j_call: TRBJ1-2
cdr3_aa: CASSDRSAGGHGYTF
cdr3_nt: TGTGCCAGCAGTGACCGGAGCGCCGGTGGGCATGGCTACACCTTC

clone_size: once
v_call: TRBV11-2
d_call: TRBD2
j_call: TRBJ2-1
cdr3_aa: CASSRLSLAGVTYNEQFF
cdr3_nt: TGTGCCAGCAGCCGTCTCTCTCTAGCGGGGGTCACCTACAATGAGCAGTTCTTC

clone_size: NA
v_call: TRBV25-1
d_call: NA
j_call: TRBJ2-7
cdr3_aa: CASSRGYEQYF
cdr3_nt: TGTGCCAGCAGTAGGGGCTACGAGCAGTACTTC

clone_size: NA
v_call: TRBV7-2
d_call: NA
j_call: TRBJ1-5
cdr3_aa: CASSLALGSRTSNQPQHF
cdr3_nt: TGTGCCAGCAGCTTAGCCCTGGGATCCAGGACAAGCAATCAGCCCCAGCATTTT

clone_size: NA
v_call: TRBV14
d_call: NA
j_call: TRBJ1-2
cdr3_aa: CASSQAQGPGGYTF
cdr3_nt: TGTGCCAGCAGCCAAGCTCAAGGGCCCGGGGGCTACACCTTC

clone_size: NA
v_call: TRBV6-5
d_call: NA
j_call: TRBJ1-4
cdr3_aa: CASSSPGGAGEKLFF
cdr3_nt: TGTGCCAGCAGTTCCCCCGGCGGGGCTGGAGAAAAACTGTTTTTT

clone_size: few
v_call: TRBV6-5
d_call: NA
j_call: TRBJ2-7
cdr3_aa: CASSYVGEQYF
cdr3_nt: TGTGCCAGCAGTTACGTGGGGGAGCAGTACTTC

clone_size: NA
v_call: TRBV25-1
d_call: NA
j_call: TRBJ1-6
cdr3_aa: CASSEGSSYNSPLHF
cdr3_nt: TGTGCCAGCAGTGAGGGCAGCTCCTATAATTCACCCCTCCACTTT

clone_size: NA
v_call: TRBV6-5
d_call: NA
j_call: TRBJ1-2
cdr3_aa: CASRPTGLYGYTF
cdr3_nt: TGTGCCAGCAGACCGACGGGTCTCTATGGCTACACCTTC

clone_size: NA
v_call: TRBV5-1
d_call: NA
j_call: TRBJ2-7
cdr3_aa: CASSDQVNEQYF
cdr3_nt: TGCGCCAGCAGCGACCAAGTAAACGAGCAGTACTTC

clone_size: NA
v_call: TRBV18
d_call: NA
j_call: TRBJ2-3
cdr3_aa: CASSRQLDTDTQYF
cdr3_nt: TGTGCCAGCTCACGACAGTTAGACACAGATACGCAGTATTTT

clone_size: few
v_call: TRBV6-1
d_call: TRBD1
j_call: TRBJ2-3
cdr3_aa: CASRGQVDTQYF
cdr3_nt: TGTGCCAGCAGGGGACAGGTCGATACGCAGTATTTT

clone_size: NA
v_call: TRBV15
d_call: NA
j_call: TRBJ1-5
cdr3_aa: CATSNSNQPQHF
cdr3_nt: TGTGCCACCTCAAATAGCAATCAGCCCCAGCATTTT

clone_size: NA
v_call: TRBV4-1
d_call: TRBD1
j_call: TRBJ2-3
cdr3_aa: CASTNPGQGTDTQYF
cdr3_nt: TGCGCCAGTACCAATCCGGGACAGGGCACAGATACGCAGTATTTT

clone_size: few
v_call: TRBV7-9
d_call: NA
j_call: TRBJ1-2
cdr3_aa: CASSLASQKTNYGYTF
cdr3_nt: TGTGCCAGCAGCTTAGCGTCCCAGAAAACTAACTATGGCTACACCTTC